One and the same sample provided the 24 T cell receptor beta chains below, sequenced in a study of cytomegalovirus exposure and HLA in healthy donors (dated by TCRdb to between 2016 and 2019). Library prep was done by the immunoSEQ multiplex PCR assay. For the multiplex PCR, a mixture combining 60 forward primers for TCR Vbeta segments and 13 reverse primers for TCR Jbeta segments was used. TCRdb took over this immuneACCESS table, retaining in-frame rearrangements with V and J assigned. Such tables are incomplete; in checked studies, under half of the missing clones stem from an unresolved V gene, and the remainder is unexplained. The sample records roughly 190,000 clones, about 84% of which are singletons. 3% to 4.5% of the sample is taken by the ten largest. The specimen was PBMCs. The receptors shown here come from a man aged 45-60 years in good health and CMV-seronegative.

The chain employs TRBV7-9 and TRBJ2-3; no definite D call. V gave up 3 bases and J gave up 1 base, with 8 bases separating them. Germline loops: CDR1 SEHNR, CDR2 FQNEAQ (reference sequence). The CDR3 runs 14 residues. The CDR3 nucleotides read TGTGCCAGCAGCTTTAATTCAGGCACAGATACGCAGTATTTT. Amino acids: CASSFNSGTDTQYF.

This sequence joins TRBV10-3 and TRBJ2-5, with 10 nucleotides matching TRBD2. The CDR3 consists of 17 residues. V lost 0 bases and J lost 5; bases outside the gene matches: 9. Per the germline V gene, CDR1 is ENHRY and CDR2 is SYGVKD. DNA of the CDR3: TGTGCCATCAGTGAGTCAGGACTAGCGGTTATGCAGGAGACCCAGTACTTC. Its translation is CAISESGLAVMQETQYF.

This clone was seen once. The chain links TRBV9 to TRBJ1-1; 7 bases map to TRBD1. V lost 3 bases to trimming and J lost 4 bases; unmatched junction nucleotides: 6. From germline, CDR1 is SGDLS and CDR2 YYNGEE. The CDR3 totals 14 residues. The CDR3 is CASSESGGGTEAFF. CDR3 DNA: TGTGCCAGCAGCGAGTCAGGGGGAGGCACTGAAGCTTTCTTT.

The chain recombines TRBV19 with TRBJ1-5; 7 bases agree with TRBD1. The germline V gene encodes CDR1 LNHDA and CDR2 SQIVND (reference sequence). The junction had 9 bases not matched to a gene; V was cut back by 5 bases and J by 2 bases. CDR3 length: 16 amino acids. CDR3 sequence: CASSAKQGTGNQPQHF. The CDR3 region has the DNA TGTGCCAGTAGTGCTAAACAGGGGACAGGCAATCAGCCCCAGCATTTT.

The chain couples TRBV5-4 to TRBJ1-2, with D tentatively TRBD1 (6 bases). The CDR3 extends over 16 amino acids. Trimming cost V 4 bases and J 3 bases, with 19 bases left between them. Germline V CDR1 and CDR2: SGHNT, YYREEE (reference sequence). The CDR3 sequence is CASSLGGETGDYGYTF. CDR3 coding DNA: TGTGCCAGCAGCCTGGGGGGTGAGACAGGAGACTATGGCTACACCTTC. Together with reference TRBV5-4 and TRBJ1-2, the CDR3 gives the full variable domain: ETGVTQSPTHLIKTRGQQVTLRCSSQSGHNTVSWYQQALGQGPQFIFQYYREEENGRGNFPPRFSGLQFPNYSSELNVNALELDDSALYLCASSLGGETGDYGYTFGSGTRLTVV.

The chain couples TRBV12-5 to TRBJ2-2, with D possibly matching TRBD1 (5 bases). The CDR3 runs 16 residues. Deletions cut 7 bases from V and 2 bases from J, with 17 bases between. Germline CDR1 LGHNT, CDR2 FRNRAP. CDR3 sequence reads: CASVIPGAYNTGELFF. The CDR3 DNA follows: TGTGCTAGTGTCATACCTGGGGCTTACAACACCGGGGAGCTGTTTTTT. Full variable domain (missing parts from reference TRBV12-5 and TRBJ2-2): DARVTQTPRHKVTEMGQEVTMRCQPILGHNTVFWYRQTMMQGLELLAYFRNRAPLDDSGMPKDRFSAEMPDATLATLKIQPSEPRDSAVYFCASVIPGAYNTGELFFGEGSRLTVL.

The V call is TRBV18, the J call TRBJ1-1; 7 bases line up with TRBD1. Germline V gene lookup returns CDR1 KGHSH and CDR2 LQKENI. The ends lost 2 bases at V and 1 base at J; junction bases unmatched: 13. This CDR3 spans 18 amino acids. In DNA form, the CDR3 reads TGTGCCAGCTCACCAAAGAATGGAGGGGGCTCGGGGAACACTGAAGCTTTCTTT. This gives the protein CASSPKNGGGSGNTEAFF.

This rearrangement joins TRBV9 to TRBJ2-3; 9 bases are a match to TRBD2. With 0 bases clipped from V and 4 bases from J, the junction kept 12 bases outside the gene matches. The germline CDR1 and CDR2 sequences are SGDLS and YYNGEE. This CDR3 has 18 residues. Here the CDR3 reads CASSVAFSGGLGADTQYF. In DNA form, the CDR3 reads TGTGCCAGCAGCGTAGCTTTCAGCGGGGGGTTGGGGGCAGATACGCAGTATTTT. Based on the CDR3 plus reference TRBV9 and TRBJ2-3, the full variable domain is DSGVTQTPKHLITATGQRVTLRCSPRSGDLSVYWYQQSLDQGLQFLIQYYNGEERAKGNILERFSAQQFPDLHSELNLSSLELGDSALYFCASSVAFSGGLGADTQYFGPGTRLTVL.

The chain uses TRBV7-2 and TRBJ2-4; 9 nucleotides align to TRBD2. V shed 5 bases, J shed 6 bases, and the junction held 11 bases outside the gene matches. CDR1 SGHTA and CDR2 FQGNSA come from the germline V gene. The CDR3 contains 16 residues. CDR3 DNA sequence: TGTGCCAGCAGCCCTCCCAAGCGGGGGGTAGCAAACATTCAGTACTTC. Translated, it gives CASSPPKRGVANIQYF. The whole variable domain, filled in from reference TRBV7-2 and TRBJ2-4, reads GAGVSQSPSNKVTEKGKDVELRCDPISGHTALYWYRQSLGQGLEFLIYFQGNSAPDKSGLPSDRFSAERTGGSVSTLTIQRTQQEDSAVYLCASSPPKRGVANIQYFGAGTRLSVL.

This CDR3 reads CASSRANTEAFF. The CDR3 bases are TGTGCCAGCAGTAGAGCGAACACTGAAGCTTTCTTT. This rearrangement joins TRBV7-9 to TRBJ1-1; D not certain. Trimming left V 6 bases short and J 1 base short, with 6 bases between. The CDR3 is made up of 12 amino acids. CDR1 and CDR2 from the germline V gene are SEHNR and FQNEAQ (reference sequence).

This chain joins TRBV10-3 and TRBJ1-5; D ambiguous. The V and J ends lost 4 bases and 5 bases respectively, with 12 bases between them. Germline loops: CDR1 ENHRY, CDR2 SYGVKD. The CDR3 sequence is 14 residues long. The CDR3 nucleotides are TGTGCCATCAGTGCAGGTTGGGTCCATCAGCCCCAGCATTTT. Protein sequence: CAISAGWVHQPQHF.

The CDR3 coding sequence is TGTGCCAGCAGTCCCCGGTCCTACGAGCAGTACTTC. It is translated as CASSPRSYEQYF. The V and J genes are TRBV2 and TRBJ2-7; D ambiguous. The CDR3 runs to 12 residues. V shed 5 bases and J shed 1 base, with 6 bases lying between them. The germline V gene encodes CDR1 SNHLY and CDR2 FYNNEI. The whole variable domain, remainder taken from reference TRBV2 and TRBJ2-7, is EPEVTQTPSHQVTQMGQEVILRCVPISNHLYFYWYRQILGQKVEFLVSFYNNEISEKSEIFDDQFSVERPDGSNFTLKIRSTKLEDSAMYFCASSPRSYEQYFGPGTRLTVT.

The genes are TRBV11-2 and TRBJ1-2; maybe TRBD1 (5 bases). Looked up from germline, CDR1 is SGHAT and CDR2 is FQNNGV. This CDR3 is 18 amino acids long. V was pared by 1 base and J by 0 bases, with 18 bases between. The DNA for the CDR3 is TGTGCCAGCAGCTTAGTCGTCAGGGCCCAGTTAGCTAACTATGGCTACACCTTC. It is translated as CASSLVVRAQLANYGYTF.

There are a few counts of this clone. The chain carries TRBV10-3 and TRBJ2-7; TRBD2 matches 7 bases. This CDR3 has 14 amino acids. V lost 6 bases and J lost 3; bases outside the gene matches: 8. Germline CDR1 and CDR2: ENHRY and SYGVKD. The CDR3 bases are TGTGCCATCAGCTCTACCGGGACTAACTACGAGCAGTACTTC. Protein sequence: CAISSTGTNYEQYF.

To note about this clone: The identical CDR3 is also encoded by other nucleotide sequences in the sample. V is TRBV30 and J is TRBJ1-1; 9 nucleotides line up with TRBD1. This CDR3 region has 14 residues. Germline V gene lookup returns CDR1 GTSNPN and CDR2 SVGIG (reference sequence). J gave up 4 bases and V 0 bases, and 3 bases lay outside the gene matches. Here the CDR3 DNA reads TGTGCCTGGAGTGTACGACAGGGGGGCACTGAAGCTTTCTTT. This sequence encodes CAWSVRQGGTEAFF. Full variable domain (outside the CDR3, taken from reference TRBV30 and TRBJ1-1): SQTIHQWPATLVQPVGSPLSLECTVEGTSNPNLYWYRQAAGRGLQLLFYSVGIGQISSEVPQNLSASRPQDRQFILSSKKLLLSDSGFYLCAWSVRQGGTEAFFGQGTRLTVV.

The rearrangement links TRBV6-5 to TRBJ2-1; the match to TRBD2 covers 11 bases. CDR3 length: 15 amino acids. Germline V lookup: CDR1 MNHEY, CDR2 SVGAGI. V lost 4 bases and J lost 8; bases outside the gene matches: 7. Here the CDR3 DNA reads TGTGCCAGCAGTTTCGCGACTAGCGGGGTTGATGAGCAGTTCTTC. The encoded protein is CASSFATSGVDEQFF.

The chain carries TRBV2 and TRBJ1-2, with D uncertain. Germline V lookup: CDR1 SNHLY, CDR2 FYNNEI. The CDR3 is 13 residues long. The V end lost 7 bases, the J end lost 2 bases, and 11 bases lay between the germline ends. The CDR3 DNA follows: TGTGCCAGCACCTCCCAGGTGAACTATGGCTACACCTTC. Amino acid sequence: CASTSQVNYGYTF.

This clone was counted a few times. The chain recombines TRBV10-3 with TRBJ1-1; 8 bases fit TRBD1. Germline CDR1 and CDR2: ENHRY and SYGVKD. Trimming cost V 5 bases and J 4 bases; bases outside gene matches: 3. This CDR3 spans 13 amino acids. The CDR3 is CAISQGAFTEAFF. The CDR3 coding sequence is TGTGCCATCAGTCAGGGGGCTTTCACTGAAGCTTTCTTT.

This chain connects TRBV9 to TRBJ2-5; D unresolved. The J call may be incorrect, as the DNA end agrees better with TRBJ2-7. Germline V lookup: CDR1 SGDLS, CDR2 YYNGEE. This CDR3 contains 15 residues. The CDR3 DNA is TGTGCCAGCAGCGTAGAAGCCATCCCGGGTTACGAGCAGTACTTC. It translates to CASSVEAIPGYEQYF.

The genes are TRBV6-5 and TRBJ2-7; 9 nucleotides line up with TRBD2. Unmatched junction bases numbered 9, after V lost 4 bases and J lost 2 bases. The CDR3 has 16 amino acids. Germline V lookup: CDR1 MNHEY, CDR2 SVGAGI. The CDR3 loop is CASSSPVAGGTYEQYF. CDR3 nucleotide sequence: TGTGCCAGCAGTTCCCCTGTGGCGGGGGGGACCTACGAGCAGTACTTC.

The V and J genes are TRBV10-3 and TRBJ2-3; the match to TRBD1 covers 8 bases. Per germline, CDR1 ENHRY and CDR2 SYGVKD. V was clipped by 8 bases and J by 0 bases; unmatched bases: 4. This CDR3 region has 14 residues. The CDR3 sequence is CAIWTGSSTDTQYF. The CDR3 nucleotides are TGTGCCATCTGGACAGGGAGTAGCACAGATACGCAGTATTTT.

V and J are TRBV5-1 and TRBJ2-7, with D possibly matching TRBD1 (6 bases). The CDR3 is 17 residues long. The V end was cut by 3 bases, the J end by 0 bases, with 19 bases between. The germline V gene has CDR1 SGHRS and CDR2 YFSETQ. For the CDR3, the DNA is TGCGCCAGCAGCTCGTGGGGGCAGGGCCTGAGCTCCTACGAGCAGTACTTC. This translates into CASSSWGQGLSSYEQYF.

The chain is built from TRBV7-2 and TRBJ1-1; TRBD1 is a possible D gene (6 bases). The CDR3 consists of 13 residues. The germline CDR1 and CDR2 sequences are SGHTA and FQGNSA. With 6 bases removed from V and 7 bases from J, the gap between germline ends came to 15 bases. The CDR3 bases are TGTGCCAGCAGTCAAGGGACATACAATGAAGCTTTCTTT. Protein sequence: CASSQGTYNEAFF.

V is TRBV6-1 and J is TRBJ2-3, with TRBD2 matching over 12 bases. Germline V CDR1 and CDR2: MNHNS, SASEGT. V shed 0 bases and J 6 bases; nucleotides not matched to a gene: 4. The CDR3 covers 16 residues. The CDR3 DNA follows: TGTGCCAGCAGTGAAGCGGGCGGACTAGCGGGGGATACGCAGTATTTT. It encodes CASSEAGGLAGDTQYF.